In its sample, the clone carrying this T cell receptor (beta chain) was seen a few times. CDR1 is KGHDR, CDR2 SFDVKD, per germline. V dropped 4 bases and J dropped 8 bases, with 11 bases sitting between them. The CDR3 covers 13 residues. This entry is derived from a study of molecular identifiers for immune sequencing clone quantification. A CD8+CD4-CCR7+CD45RA+ gate was used to sort naive CD8 T cells. TCRdb ran MiXCR on the PCR reads and lists one entry per CDR3 protein. The sample has about 640,000 distinct CDR3 sequences, about 20% seen once. Sequencing input: naive CD8+ T cells from blood, with Jurkat cell RNA spiked in. Subset here: FACS-sorted CD8+CD4-CCR7+CD45RA+ naive T cells. The TCR sequence derives from a human donor in good health. Some libraries in this study had Jurkat cell RNA spiked in. The chain recombines TRBV24-1 with TRBJ2-1; the D gene is possibly TRBD1 (6 bases). The CDR3 is CATSELQGDEQFF. The CDR3 DNA follows: TGTGCCACCAGTGAACTACAGGGCGATGAGCAGTTCTTC.